This TCR beta chain derives from a study of vaccination effects on CD4 cells after COVID-19. Whole-study context: Post-vaccine specimens were collected at a median of 72 days following the second dose. The study's findings and limits: The study found marked clonal contraction of infection- and vaccine-induced clones late after vaccination.

This clone was picked up one time. The antigen remains unidentified. Assay used: immunoSEQ multiplex PCR; TCRdb lists only in-frame clones, some missing. The data contain more than 60,000 clones, around 74% of them singletons. With 10 to 11 days of culture completed, CD4+ T cells were isolated. The cohort was immunized with two doses of either the BNT162b2 or mRNA-1273 vaccine. The specimen was CD4+ T cells from PBMCs cultured without peptide, collected after COVID-19 vaccination. This TCR was recovered from a human donor who received a COVID-19 vaccine.

The CDR3 nucleotides are TGTGCCAGCAGCCGTAAACAGGGGGCTGTCGGAAACACCATATATTTT. As protein: CASSRKQGAVGNTIYF. This rearrangement joins TRBV7-2 to TRBJ1-3; TRBD1 aligns across 9 bases. The ends lost 5 bases at V and 4 bases at J; junction bases unmatched: 9. This CDR3 comprises 16 residues. Germline loops: CDR1 SGHTA, CDR2 FQGNSA.